This entry lists 5 T cell receptor beta chains sequenced from one sample in a study of CD8 T cells in ankylosing spondylitis. TCRdb analysed the 5' RACE reads with MiXCR anew, one entry per CDR3 protein. This table holds 100,000 to 150,000 distinct CDR3 sequences, about an eighth found once. Input material: blood, either unsorted or a sorted T cell fraction (not recorded which). The receptor set was obtained from a female donor with ankylosing spondylitis or in good health (not recorded which).

A word on this clonotype: An end of the junction does not agree with germline; a read error may underlie this. The chain links TRBV6-5 to TRBJ1-2; D might be TRBD1 (6 bases). CDR3 length: 16 amino acids. CDR1 is MNHEY, CDR2 SVGAGI, per germline. This CDR3 reads CASSYSTTGANYGYPF. The CDR3 DNA reads TGTGCCAGCAGTTACTCGACGACGGGGGCTAACTATGGCTACCCCTTC.

The table lists this clonotype with many counts. The V and J genes are TRBV5-1 and TRBJ2-3, with D perhaps being TRBD1 or TRBD2 (7 bases each). Germline V CDR1 and CDR2: SGHRS, YFSETQ. V lost 0 bases and J lost 3, with 11 bases in between. The CDR3 is 15 amino acids. The CDR3 spells CASSLGQGGTDTQYF. DNA for the CDR3: TGCGCCAGCAGCTTGGGACAGGGAGGGACAGATACGCAGTATTTT.

This clonotype was recorded a few times. The chain uses TRBV7-6 and TRBJ1-2; D possibly corresponds to TRBD1 (5 bases). Germline V lookup: CDR1 SGHVS, CDR2 FNYEAQ. V dropped 5 bases and J dropped 10 bases, with 17 bases sitting between them. This CDR3 is 13 amino acids long. The CDR3 loop is CASSPRGPEIYTF. The CDR3 DNA reads TGTGCCAGCAGCCCCCGGGGCCCAGAGATCTACACCTTC.

This clonotype was recorded at least ten times. The chain joins TRBV29-1 to TRBJ2-5; 9 nucleotides line up with TRBD1. The V gene's germline CDR1 is SQVTM and CDR2 ANQGSEA. The CDR3 consists of 13 residues. J lost 7 bases, V lost 6 bases, and 9 bases had no gene match. In DNA form, the CDR3 reads TGCAGCGTGGCGGGACAGGGATATGGGACCCAGTACTTC. It translates to CSVAGQGYGTQYF. The full variable domain, in which reference TRBV29-1 and TRBJ2-5 provide the parts outside the CDR3, is SAVISQKPSRDICQRGTSLTIQCQVDSQVTMMFWYRQQPGQSLTLIATANQGSEATYESGFVIDKFPISRPNLTFSTLTVSNMSPEDSSIYLCSVAGQGYGTQYFGPGTRLLVL.

This clonotype was seen repeatedly, ten times or more. The chain carries TRBV29-1 and TRBJ2-7; 11 bases line up with TRBD2. The CDR3 has 13 amino acids. In germline, CDR1 is SQVTM, CDR2 ANQGSEA. The J segment lost 10 bases and the V segment lost 3 bases, leaving 8 bases of the junction unmatched. The CDR3, as DNA: TGCAGCGTTGAGATTCTCCTAGCGGGAGGCCAGTACTTC. Translated: CSVEILLAGGQYF.